This is a list of T cell receptor beta chains from one sample in a study of T cells in Graves' hyperthyroidism and ophthalmopathy. TCRdb itself ran the multiplex PCR reads through MiXCR, one entry per CDR3 protein. This sample has 530,000 or so distinct CDR3 sequences, with approximately 17% found just once. The sample taken for sequencing was blood. The receptors originated from a woman aged 18-30 years with Graves' ophthalmopathy. Both conserved end residues are part of each CDR3. The D gene is left open where the match is weak. Not every row has a clone size; where given, it reads once, few, many or a size class.

TRBJ2-5 TRBV20-1 - - TGCAGTGCTAGGGGGGGCGCAACCCGGGAGACCCAGTACTTC CSARGGATRETQYF
TRBJ1-2 TRBV28 - - TGTGCCAGCAGTTTCGCAGGGGTAGGTGGCTACACCTTC CASSFAGVGGYTF
TRBJ2-1 TRBV7-7 many TRBD2 TGTGCTAGCAGCTTAGGGGCTAGCGGGGGCAATGAGCAGTTCTTC CASSLGASGGNEQFF
TRBJ2-2 TRBV29-1 - - TGCAGCGTTGAACCGACAGCCGAGGGCACCGGGGAGCTGTTTTTT CSVEPTAEGTGELFF
TRBJ1-5 TRBV7-9 - - TGTGCCAGCAGCTTAGCGCTTGGGGGGAATAGCAATCAGCCCCAGCATTTT CASSLALGGNSNQPQHF
TRBJ1-5 TRBV27 many - TGTGCCAGCAGCTTGGTTGGGAATCAGCCCCAGCATTTT CASSLVGNQPQHF
TRBJ1-2 TRBV7-8 few - TGTGCCAGCAGCCAAAACTACAGGGAGGGCTACACCTTC CASSQNYREGYTF
TRBJ2-1 TRBV2 many - TGTGCCAGCAGAGGTTCGAGGTCCTACAATGAGCAGTTCTTC CASRGSRSYNEQFF
TRBJ2-1 TRBV6-2/TRBV6-3 - TRBD1 TGTGCCAGCAGATTCCGGGACAGGGCTCGACCCAGGGGCGATGAGCAGTTCTTC CASRFRDRARPRGDEQFF
TRBJ2-5 TRBV28 many TRBD1 TGTGCCAGCAGTTCTCCCAGGGGGCAAGAGACCCAGTACTTC CASSSPRGQETQYF
TRBJ1-1 TRBV11-2 many - TGTGCCAGCAGCCTCGAACAGGACACTGAAGCTTTCTTT CASSLEQDTEAFF
TRBJ1-5 TRBV6-2/TRBV6-3 few TRBD1 TGTGCCAGCAGTCCTGGGACAGGGCCTGGTGGCACCCGAAATCAGCCCCAGCATTTT CASSPGTGPGGTRNQPQHF
TRBJ2-7 TRBV4-1 few - TGCGCCAGCAGCCAAGCTCCAGGGGTCGAGCAGTACTTC CASSQAPGVEQYF
TRBJ2-5 TRBV5-1 few - TGCGCCAGCAGCCAGCAGGGCCAGACCCAGTACTTC CASSQQGQTQYF
TRBJ2-1 TRBV5-8 - - TGTGCCAGCAGCTTGCACACCTACAATGAGCAGTTCTTC CASSLHTYNEQFF
TRBJ1-6 TRBV9 - - TGTGCCAGCAGCCCCTCGTTCAGTGCTAGCTCCTATAATTCACCCCTCCACTTT CASSPSFSASSYNSPLHF